The 13 T cell receptor beta chains in this list originate from one sample, sequenced in a study of blood T cell repertoires in COVID-19. Assay: immunoSEQ multiplex PCR; the TCRdb copy retains only in-frame clones and omits some. The sample includes 55,000 to 80,000 clones, approximately 78% seen only once; the top ten take over 10%. What was sequenced was peripheral blood. Receptors originate from a human donor in a cohort sampled during active COVID-19.

The chain has TRBV7-8 and TRBJ2-2; 13 bases agree with TRBD2. With 4 bases clipped from V and 7 bases from J, the junction kept 12 bases outside the gene matches. The CDR3 spans 18 residues. CDR1 is SGHVS and CDR2 is FQNEAQ in the germline V gene. This CDR3 reads CASSSTGLAGPEGGELFF. The CDR3 region has the DNA TGTGCCAGCAGCTCCACGGGACTAGCGGGGCCCGAGGGCGGGGAGCTGTTTTTT.

The chain has TRBV4-1 and TRBJ2-1, with D possibly being TRBD1 (6 bases). Germline V lookup: CDR1 MGHRA, CDR2 YSYEKL. Trimming removed 2 bases from V and 9 bases from J, with 17 bases in between. This CDR3 region has 15 residues. The CDR3 loop reads CASSQRVTGIGEQFF. CDR3 nucleotides: TGCGCCAGCAGCCAACGGGTCACAGGGATCGGTGAGCAGTTCTTC.

This chain links TRBV5-4 with TRBJ1-2; 9 nucleotides line up with TRBD1. The germline V gene has CDR1 SGHNT and CDR2 YYREEE (reference sequence). Trimming cost V 3 bases and J 2 bases; bases outside gene matches: 8. The CDR3 is 16 residues long. The CDR3 loop reads CASSSTGGGRNYGYTF. Written as DNA, the CDR3 is TGTGCCAGCAGCTCCACAGGGGGCGGAAGGAACTATGGCTACACCTTC.

This sequence joins TRBV5-5 and TRBJ1-1; TRBD1 agrees at 8 bases. V gave up 6 bases and J gave up 3 bases; unmatched junction bases: 4. CDR1 is SGHKS, CDR2 YYEKEE, per germline (reference sequence). The CDR3 runs to 13 residues. The CDR3 DNA reads as TGTGCCAGCACCGCAGGGGGCTACACTGAAGCTTTCTTT. Translation gives CASTAGGYTEAFF.

The J gene is TRBJ1-5, the V gene TRBV10-3; D unresolved. Germline lookup yields CDR1 ENHRY and CDR2 SYGVKD. The CDR3 has 12 amino acids. Trimming took 5 bases from V and 3 from J, leaving 5 bases between them. The CDR3 DNA reads as TGTGCCATCAGTAACAACAATCAGCCCCAGCATTTT. This sequence encodes CAISNNNQPQHF.

This clone was picked up many times. V gene TRBV3-1 (or the pseudogene TRBV3-2) combines with J gene TRBJ2-2; 12 nucleotides line up with TRBD2. V shed 6 bases and J 0 bases; nucleotides not matched to a gene: 2. This CDR3 is 16 amino acids long. In germline, CDR1 is LGHDT, CDR2 YNNKEL (reference sequence). CDR3 protein: CASRLAGGPNTGELFF. The CDR3 nucleotides are TGTGCCAGCAGACTAGCGGGGGGCCCGAACACCGGGGAGCTGTTTTTT.

The chain links TRBV10-3 to TRBJ1-1; no firm D call. This CDR3 is built from 15 residues. CDR1 is ENHRY and CDR2 is SYGVKD in the germline V gene. V lost 0 bases and J 1 base, leaving 9 bases between the germline ends. CDR3 sequence (DNA): TGTGCCATCAGTGAGTCTCAGTGGTCGAACACTGAAGCTTTCTTT. It codes for CAISESQWSNTEAFF.

The chain joins TRBV7-2 to TRBJ2-2, with 15 bases identical to TRBD2. The CDR3 contains 18 residues. Germline lookup yields CDR1 SGHTA and CDR2 FQGNSA. The trim removed 5 bases at V and 2 bases at J, leaving 6 bases unmatched. CDR3 coding DNA: TGTGCCAGCAGCCAGCGGACTAGCGGGGGGGCAAACACCGGGGAGCTGTTTTTT. Protein: CASSQRTSGGANTGELFF. Based on the CDR3 plus reference TRBV7-2 and TRBJ2-2, the full variable domain is GAGVSQSPSNKVTEKGKDVELRCDPISGHTALYWYRQSLGQGLEFLIYFQGNSAPDKSGLPSDRFSAERTGGSVSTLTIQRTQQEDSAVYLCASSQRTSGGANTGELFFGEGSRLTVL.

This clone was detected once. The chain carries TRBV5-4 and TRBJ2-4; D might be TRBD1 (5 bases). V was trimmed by 0 bases and J by 7 bases, leaving 8 bases between them. CDR3 length: 13 amino acids. Germline lookup yields CDR1 SGHNT and CDR2 YYREEE (reference sequence). The CDR3 DNA follows: TGTGCCAGCAGCTTGGAGGGGCGTAACATTCAGTACTTC. Its protein product is CASSLEGRNIQYF.

To note about this clone: Germline and junction disagree at one end, which may indicate a read error. V usage is TRBV10-3 and J usage is TRBJ2-7, with TRBD1 identical over 10 bases. Germline CDR1 and CDR2: ENHRY and SYGVKD. This CDR3 region has 14 residues. CDR3 nucleotides: TGTGCCAGCTACGACCGGGACAGGGGCTACCAGCAGTACTTC. This gives the protein CASYDRDRGYQQYF.

This clone appeared once. The gene calls are TRBV19 and TRBJ2-7, with 8 bases aligning to TRBD2. CDR1 and CDR2 (germline): LNHDA, SQIVND (reference sequence). The V gene end was trimmed by 6 bases and the J gene end by 4 bases; junction bases not matched to a gene: 11. The CDR3 runs 15 residues. The CDR3 DNA is TGTGCCAGTAGAGGGGCAGCCGCGGGGGGATACGAGCAGTACTTC. Encoded protein: CASRGAAAGGYEQYF.

The chain uses TRBV3-1 (or the pseudogene TRBV3-2) and TRBJ2-7; tentative D call: TRBD1 (5 bases). The CDR3 consists of 16 residues. The V end was cut by 3 bases, the J end by 4 bases, with 19 bases between. CDR1 is LGHDT, CDR2 YNNKEL, per germline (reference sequence). The CDR3 sequence: CASSHPGPRGPYEQYF. The CDR3, as DNA: TGTGCCAGCAGCCACCCCGGGCCAAGGGGCCCTTACGAGCAGTACTTC.

This rearrangement joins TRBV29-1 to TRBJ2-1, with D unclear. V gave up 2 bases and J gave up 9 bases, with 8 bases separating them. Germline V gene data show CDR1 as SQVTM and CDR2 as ANQGSEA. The CDR3 runs 11 residues. The CDR3 DNA follows: TGCAGCGTTGAACTAGATACTGAGCAGTTCTTC. Translating it yields CSVELDTEQFF.